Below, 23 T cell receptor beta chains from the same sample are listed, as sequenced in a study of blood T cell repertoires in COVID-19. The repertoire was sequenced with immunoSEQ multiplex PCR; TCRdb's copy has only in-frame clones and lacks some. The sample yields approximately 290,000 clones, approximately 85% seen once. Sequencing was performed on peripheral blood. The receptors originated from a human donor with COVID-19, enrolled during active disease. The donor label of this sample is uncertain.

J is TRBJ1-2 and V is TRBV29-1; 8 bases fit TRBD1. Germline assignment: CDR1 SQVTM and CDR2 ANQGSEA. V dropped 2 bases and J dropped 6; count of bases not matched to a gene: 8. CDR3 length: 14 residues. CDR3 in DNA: TGCAGCGTTGAACAGTCAGGGGGCTTTGATGGCTACACCTTC. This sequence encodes CSVEQSGGFDGYTF.

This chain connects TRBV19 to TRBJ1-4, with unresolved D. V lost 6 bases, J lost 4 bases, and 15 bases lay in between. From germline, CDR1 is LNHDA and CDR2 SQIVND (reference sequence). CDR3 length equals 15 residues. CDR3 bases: TGTGCCAGTAGGGGCCTCGACATGGTTAATGAAAAACTGTTTTTT. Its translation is CASRGLDMVNEKLFF.

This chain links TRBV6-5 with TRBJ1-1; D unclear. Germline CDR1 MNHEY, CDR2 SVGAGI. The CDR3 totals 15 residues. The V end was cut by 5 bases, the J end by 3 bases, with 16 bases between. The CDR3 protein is CASSRTSDYDTEAFF. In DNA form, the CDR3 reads TGTGCCAGCAGTCGGACTTCCGATTATGACACTGAAGCTTTCTTT.

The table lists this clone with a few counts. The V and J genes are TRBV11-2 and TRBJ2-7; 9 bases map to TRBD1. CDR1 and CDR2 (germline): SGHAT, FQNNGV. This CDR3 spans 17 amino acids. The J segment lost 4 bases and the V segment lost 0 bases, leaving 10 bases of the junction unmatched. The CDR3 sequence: CASSLDQTRDRDYEQYF. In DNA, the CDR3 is TGTGCCAGCAGCTTAGACCAAACCCGGGACAGGGATTACGAGCAGTACTTC.

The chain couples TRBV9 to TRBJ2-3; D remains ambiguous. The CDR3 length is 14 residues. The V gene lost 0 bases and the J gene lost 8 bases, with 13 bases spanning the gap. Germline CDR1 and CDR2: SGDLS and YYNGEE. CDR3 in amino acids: CASSVDPDRVTQYF. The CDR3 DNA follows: TGTGCCAGCAGCGTAGACCCAGATCGGGTTACGCAGTATTTT.

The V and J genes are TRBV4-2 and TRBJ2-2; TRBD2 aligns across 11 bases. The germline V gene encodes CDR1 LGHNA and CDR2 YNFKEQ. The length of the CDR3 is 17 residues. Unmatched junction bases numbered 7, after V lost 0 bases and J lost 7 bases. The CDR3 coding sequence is TGTGCCAGCAGCCAAGATTTAGCGGGAGGGCCGAACGGGGAGCTGTTTTTT. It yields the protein CASSQDLAGGPNGELFF.

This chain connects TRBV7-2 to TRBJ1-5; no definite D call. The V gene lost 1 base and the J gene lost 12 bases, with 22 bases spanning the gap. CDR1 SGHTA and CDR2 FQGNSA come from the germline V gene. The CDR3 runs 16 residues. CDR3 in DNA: TGTGCCAGCAGCTTAGTTCAGATAGGGTCGGGGATTTACCAGCATTTT. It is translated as CASSLVQIGSGIYQHF.

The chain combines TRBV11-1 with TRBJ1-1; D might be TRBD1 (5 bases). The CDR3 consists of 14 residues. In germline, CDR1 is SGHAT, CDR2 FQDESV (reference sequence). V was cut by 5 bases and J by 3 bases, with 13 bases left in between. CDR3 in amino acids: CASSDPTGYTEAFF. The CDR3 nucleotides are TGTGCCAGCAGCGACCCCACAGGATACACTGAAGCTTTCTTT.

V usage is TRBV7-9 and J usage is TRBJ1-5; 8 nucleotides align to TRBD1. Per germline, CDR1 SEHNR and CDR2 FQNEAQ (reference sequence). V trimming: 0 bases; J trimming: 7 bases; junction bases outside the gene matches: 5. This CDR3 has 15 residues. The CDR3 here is CASSLAGTGMQPQHF. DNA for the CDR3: TGTGCCAGCAGCTTAGCCGGGACAGGAATGCAGCCCCAGCATTTT.

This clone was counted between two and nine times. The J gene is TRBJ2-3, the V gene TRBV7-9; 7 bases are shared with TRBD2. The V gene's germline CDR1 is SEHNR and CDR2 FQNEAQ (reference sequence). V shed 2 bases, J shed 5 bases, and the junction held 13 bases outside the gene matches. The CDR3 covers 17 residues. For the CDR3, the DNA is TGTGCCAGCAGCTTACAGGTGCGGCTAGCGGACGTAGATACGCAGTATTTT. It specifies CASSLQVRLADVDTQYF.

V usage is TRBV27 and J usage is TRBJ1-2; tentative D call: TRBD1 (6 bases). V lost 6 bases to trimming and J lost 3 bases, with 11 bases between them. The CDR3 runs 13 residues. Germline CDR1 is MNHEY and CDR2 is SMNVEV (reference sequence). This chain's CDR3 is CASSRGGDYGYTF. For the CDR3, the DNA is TGTGCCAGCAGCCGGGGGGGCGACTATGGCTACACCTTC.

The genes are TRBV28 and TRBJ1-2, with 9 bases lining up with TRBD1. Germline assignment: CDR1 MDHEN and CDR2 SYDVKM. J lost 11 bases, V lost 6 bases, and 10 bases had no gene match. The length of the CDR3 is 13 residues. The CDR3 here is CASSQNRDRDYTF. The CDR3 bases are TGTGCCAGCAGCCAAAACCGGGACAGGGATTACACCTTC.

The CDR3 DNA sequence: TGTGCCAGTAGTATGTCGGCGGGGGAACCATCCTACAATGAGCAGTTCTTC. Residues: CASSMSAGEPSYNEQFF. The chain uses TRBV19 and TRBJ2-1, with 7 nucleotides matching TRBD2. The CDR3 extends over 17 amino acids. The J segment lost 1 base and the V segment lost 3 bases, leaving 9 bases of the junction unmatched. Per the germline V gene, CDR1 is LNHDA and CDR2 is SQIVND (reference sequence).

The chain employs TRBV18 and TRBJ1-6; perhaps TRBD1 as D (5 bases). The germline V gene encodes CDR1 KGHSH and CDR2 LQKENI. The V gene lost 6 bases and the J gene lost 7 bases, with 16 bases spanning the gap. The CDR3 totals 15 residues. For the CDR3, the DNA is TGTGCCAGCTCCAACGACCAGGGTCAAAATTCACCCCTCCACTTT. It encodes CASSNDQGQNSPLHF.

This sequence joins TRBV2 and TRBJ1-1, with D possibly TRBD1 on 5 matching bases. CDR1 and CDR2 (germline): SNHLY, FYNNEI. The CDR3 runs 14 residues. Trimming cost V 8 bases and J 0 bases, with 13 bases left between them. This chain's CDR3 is CASATLRVNTEAFF. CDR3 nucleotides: TGTGCCAGCGCCACACTCAGGGTGAACACTGAAGCTTTCTTT. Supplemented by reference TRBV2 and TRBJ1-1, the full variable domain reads EPEVTQTPSHQVTQMGQEVILRCVPISNHLYFYWYRQILGQKVEFLVSFYNNEISEKSEIFDDQFSVERPDGSNFTLKIRSTKLEDSAMYFCASATLRVNTEAFFGQGTRLTVV.

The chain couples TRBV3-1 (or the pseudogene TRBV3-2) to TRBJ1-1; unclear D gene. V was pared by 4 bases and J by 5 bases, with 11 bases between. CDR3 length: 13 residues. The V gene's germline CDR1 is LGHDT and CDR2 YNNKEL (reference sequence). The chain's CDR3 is CASSPRPVTEAFF. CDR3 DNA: TGTGCCAGCAGCCCTCGTCCTGTTACTGAAGCTTTCTTT.

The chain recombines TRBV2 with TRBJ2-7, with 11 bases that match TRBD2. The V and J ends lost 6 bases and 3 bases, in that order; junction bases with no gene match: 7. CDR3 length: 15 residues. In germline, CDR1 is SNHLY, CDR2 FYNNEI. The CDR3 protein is CASSPLAGVLYEQYF. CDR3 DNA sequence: TGTGCCAGCAGCCCACTAGCGGGAGTCCTCTACGAGCAGTACTTC.

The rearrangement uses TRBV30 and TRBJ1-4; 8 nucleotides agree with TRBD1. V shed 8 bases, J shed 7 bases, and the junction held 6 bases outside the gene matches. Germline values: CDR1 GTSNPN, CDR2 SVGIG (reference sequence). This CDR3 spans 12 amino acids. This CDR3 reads CAIGQGGEKLFF. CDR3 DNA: TGTGCCATCGGACAGGGAGGTGAAAAACTGTTTTTT.

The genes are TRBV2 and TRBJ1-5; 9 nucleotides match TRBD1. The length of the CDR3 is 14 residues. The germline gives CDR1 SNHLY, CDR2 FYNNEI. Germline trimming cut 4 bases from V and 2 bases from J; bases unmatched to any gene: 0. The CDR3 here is CASSGTGGNQPQHF. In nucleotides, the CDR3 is TGTGCCAGCAGTGGGACAGGGGGCAATCAGCCCCAGCATTTT. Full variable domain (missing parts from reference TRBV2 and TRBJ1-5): EPEVTQTPSHQVTQMGQEVILRCVPISNHLYFYWYRQILGQKVEFLVSFYNNEISEKSEIFDDQFSVERPDGSNFTLKIRSTKLEDSAMYFCASSGTGGNQPQHFGDGTRLSIL.

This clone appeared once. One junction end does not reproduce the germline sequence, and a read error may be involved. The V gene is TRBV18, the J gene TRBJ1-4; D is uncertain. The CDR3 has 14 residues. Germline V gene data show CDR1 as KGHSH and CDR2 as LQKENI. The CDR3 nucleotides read TGTGCCAGCTCACCGCTCGGCACTATTGAAAAACTGTTTTTT. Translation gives CASSPLGTIEKLFF.

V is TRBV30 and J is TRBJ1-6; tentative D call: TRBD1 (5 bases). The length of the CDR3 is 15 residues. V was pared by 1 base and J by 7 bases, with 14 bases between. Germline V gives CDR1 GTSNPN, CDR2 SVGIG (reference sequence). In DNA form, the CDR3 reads TGTGCCTGGAGTGGCCGACAGCGTCTAAATTCACCCCTCCACTTT. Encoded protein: CAWSGRQRLNSPLHF.

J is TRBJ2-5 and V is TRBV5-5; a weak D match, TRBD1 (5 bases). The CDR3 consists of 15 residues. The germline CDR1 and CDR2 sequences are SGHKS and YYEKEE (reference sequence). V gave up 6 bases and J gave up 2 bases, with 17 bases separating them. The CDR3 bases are TGTGCCAGCACCCTTAACTGGGGCGTACAAGAGACCCAGTACTTC. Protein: CASTLNWGVQETQYF.

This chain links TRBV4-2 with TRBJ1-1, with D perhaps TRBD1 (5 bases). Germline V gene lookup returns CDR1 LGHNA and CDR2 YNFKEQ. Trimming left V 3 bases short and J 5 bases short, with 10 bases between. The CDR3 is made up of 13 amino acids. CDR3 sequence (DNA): TGTGCCAGCAGCCAGATGCGGGGGACTGAAGCTTTCTTT. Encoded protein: CASSQMRGTEAFF.